This TCR beta chain is drawn from a study of blood T cells in healthy people across ages (dated by TCRdb to between 2014 and 2017). Some background on the complete study: In model experiments, template switching captured roughly one uniquely barcoded TCR beta cDNA molecule for every two T cells. Donors were grouped into four age groups: young (average approximately 15 years), middle-aged (39), aged (approximately 67) and long-lived (approximately 81). Donors of different ages were randomly distributed across sequencing lanes to avoid experimental bias. Using deep sequencing normalized with unique cDNA molecular identifiers, the study measured how TCR beta repertoire diversity changes with age. Using the same blood draw, the study looked at two additional independent replicas of 1 million unique cDNA reads for two donors, one aged 18 to 30 and the other aged 80 or older.

The paper as a whole reports these results and caveats: The CMV infection status of donors was not known, potentially confounding age-related changes in expanded clonotypes. As age increased, observed TCR beta diversity per million T cells dropped in a roughly linear way, and a significant reduction was already evident by age approximately 40. Estimates of total diversity based on one million sequenced T cells were considered lower bounds and underestimates. Observed TCR beta diversity correlated strongly with the percentage of naive T cells measured by flow cytometry. Compared with the aged group, more naive CD4+ T cells, fewer expanded clones and increased TCR diversity were shown by the long-lived group, suggesting age selection. Bulk unsorted PBMC profiling prevented conclusive comparison of naive and antigen-experienced compartments.

Library preparation employed 5' RACE. Instrument used: Illumina HiSeq 2500. A second about 6 to 11 cycle PCR used a sample-barcoded 5' primer and a J-beta primer mix. A unique molecular identifier was introduced onto each TCR beta cDNA molecule by a template-switch 5' adaptor carrying 12 random nucleotides. Each sample yielded at least 2.5 million CDR3-containing paired-end reads. First-strand cDNA synthesis was performed from all RNA using the Mint cDNA synthesis kit, with priming by a TRBC-specific oligonucleotide. Following uracil-DNA glycosylase treatment, a first 18-cycle PCR with universal primers M1SS and BC2_uni_R was performed on all cDNA. The paper's data handling went like this. Each sample was normalized by randomly selecting 1 million high-quality reads, each carrying a distinct molecular identifier. Reads sharing molecular identifiers were discarded rather than binned into consensus sequences. CDR3 identification, clonotype clustering and error correction used MiTCR with a Q25 quality threshold and the strictest error-elimination algorithm. A nonparametric unseen species model using Euler transformation provided a lower-bound estimate of total TCR beta diversity. TCRdb reanalyzed the raw reads on its own, using fastp at Q25 for trimming and MiXCR for clone calling, and kept in-frame beta chains. Each CDR3 protein appears once, grouped with its most common genes and DNA. It is TCRdb's table, rather than the study itself, that gives the V and J calls and clone size. Across this sample there are 550,000 to 800,000 distinct CDR3 sequences, with about a third seen only once. Together, the top ten hold 15% of the sample.

Note on this clonotype: Its antigen remains undetermined. One junction end disagrees with the germline gene, perhaps due to a read error.

The 39 donors, aged roughly 6 to 100 years, were systemically healthy Caucasian individuals from Russia. About 9.8 milliliters of peripheral blood were drawn from each donor into EDTA-treated Vacutainer tubes. Ficoll-Paque density-gradient centrifugation was used to isolate PBMCs, with at least 6.5 million per sample. Trizol reagent was used to extract total RNA from the PBMCs, yielding at least 5.5 micrograms per sample. For every donor, an aliquot of PBMCs went through flow cytometry to measure the percentages of naive CD45RAhigh/CD27high T cells. Taken from the germline V gene, the CDR1 and CDR2 loops are SGHRS and YFSETQ. There are 15 amino acids in the CDR3, from cysteine to phenylalanine inclusive. Solely the CDR3 DNA is kept, with 45 bases framed from the first base.

This receptor chain uses TRBV5-1 and TRBJ1-2; TRBD1 agrees with 9 junctional bases. This TCR was sampled from a woman of 80 years or more in good health. Donor details come from another sample of the same person, matched by shared clones. Sample: blood. The sequence in DNA is TGCGCCAACAGCTCGTCCGGGACAGGGAGCTATGGCTACACCTTC. This yields the protein CANSSSGTGSYGYTF. With all but the CDR3 taken from the reference TRBV5-1 and TRBJ1-2 genes, the full variable domain is: KAGVTQTPRYLIKTRGQQVTLSCSPISGHRSVSWYQQTPGQGLQFLFEYFSETQRNKGNFPGRFSGRQFSNSRSEMNVSTLELGDSALYLCANSSSGTGSYGYTFGSGTRLTVV.